Shown below are 4 T cell receptor beta chains from a single sample sequenced in a study of blood T cell repertoires in COVID-19. Here immunoSEQ multiplex PCR was the method, and the copy in TCRdb shows in-frame clones only, minus some. The sample shows about 250,000 clones, 65% to 85% of them seen only once. Material for sequencing was peripheral blood. The receptors were sampled from a woman between 40 and 55 years old with active or convalescent COVID-19.

The chain links TRBV3-1 (or the pseudogene TRBV3-2) to TRBJ1-6, with D unresolved. CDR1 and CDR2 from the germline V gene are LGHDT and YNNKEL (reference sequence). CDR3 size: 14 residues. Trimming cost V 4 bases and J 8 bases, with 12 bases left between them. CDR3: CASSRPGNYSPLHF. The DNA for the CDR3 is TGTGCCAGCAGCCGCCCGGGGAATTATTCACCCCTCCACTTT.

V is TRBV3-1 (or the pseudogene TRBV3-2) and J is TRBJ2-7, with 8 bases aligning to TRBD2. Germline-derived CDR1 and CDR2 are LGHDT and YNNKEL (reference sequence). V shed 8 bases and J 1 base; nucleotides not matched to a gene: 10. This CDR3 is built from 15 residues. The DNA for the CDR3 is TGTGCCAGCGGTCGCATTGTAGCGGGATCCTACGAGCAGTACTTC. Protein sequence: CASGRIVAGSYEQYF.

The chain combines TRBV18 with TRBJ1-2, with 7 bases that match TRBD1. V gave up 1 base and J gave up 1 base; unmatched junction bases: 6. The germline CDR1 and CDR2 sequences are KGHSH and LQKENI. The CDR3 is 16 amino acids. CDR3 region: CASSPQGAAFNYGYTF. In DNA, the CDR3 is TGTGCCAGCTCACCACAGGGGGCGGCTTTTAACTATGGCTACACCTTC. The full variable domain, with the rest looked up from reference TRBV18 and TRBJ1-2, is NAGVMQNPRHLVRRRGQEARLRCSPMKGHSHVYWYRQLPEEGLKFMVYLQKENIIDESGMPKERFSAEFPKEGPSILRIQQVVRGDSAAYFCASSPQGAAFNYGYTFGSGTRLTVV.

The chain uses TRBV3-1 (or the pseudogene TRBV3-2) and TRBJ1-1; 10 bases map to TRBD1. The germline V gene has CDR1 LGHDT and CDR2 YNNKEL (reference sequence). The CDR3 spans 14 residues. After removal of 1 base from V and 5 bases from J, the junction contained 1 base not matched to a gene. The CDR3 nucleotides read TGTGCCAGCAGCCAAGGGACAGGGGGAACTGAAGCTTTCTTT. It codes for CASSQGTGGTEAFF.